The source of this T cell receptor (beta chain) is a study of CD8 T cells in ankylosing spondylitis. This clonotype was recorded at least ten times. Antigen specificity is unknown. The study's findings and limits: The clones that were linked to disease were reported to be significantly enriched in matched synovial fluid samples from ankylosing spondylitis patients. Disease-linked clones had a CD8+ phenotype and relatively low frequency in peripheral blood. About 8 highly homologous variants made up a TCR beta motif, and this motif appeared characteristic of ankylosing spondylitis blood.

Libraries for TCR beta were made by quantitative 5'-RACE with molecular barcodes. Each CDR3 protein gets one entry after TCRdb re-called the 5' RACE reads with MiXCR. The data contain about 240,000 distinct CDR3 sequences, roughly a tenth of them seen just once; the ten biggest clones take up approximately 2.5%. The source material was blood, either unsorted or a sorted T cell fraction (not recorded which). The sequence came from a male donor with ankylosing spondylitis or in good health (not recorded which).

This CDR3 is CASSPGQGATGANVLTF. CDR3 nucleotide sequence: TGTGCCAGCAGCCCCGGACAGGGCGCTACTGGGGCCAACGTCCTGACTTTC. This chain uses TRBV6-1 with TRBJ2-6; the match to TRBD1 covers 8 bases. V trimming: 6 bases; J trimming: 2 bases; junction bases outside the gene matches: 9. Germline CDR1 is MNHNS and CDR2 is SASEGT. This CDR3 region has 17 residues.